This TCR beta chain was retrieved from a study of OX40 agonist ivuxolimab in advanced cancers. Study-wide background: A partial response was reached by three patients: one with hepatocellular carcinoma and two with cutaneous melanoma. Study-level findings and limits: No determination was made of the antigen specificity of the expanded peripheral T cells. Within 6 weeks, CD4+ and CD8+ blood T cells expanded clonally at 0.1 to 3.0 mg/kg.

The assay was immunoSEQ multiplex PCR, and TCRdb's table has in-frame clones only and misses some. This sample has tens of thousands of clones; 65% to 90% occur once, and the top ten carry 0.65% to 0.9%. Turning to this clone: What it binds is unknown.

Germline V gives CDR1 MNHEY, CDR2 SVGAGI. The CDR3 spans 12 residues. Trimming removed 7 bases at V and 9 bases at J, with 13 bases between. This sequence was found in an adult with an advanced solid tumor such as melanoma, head and neck, liver or kidney cancer. The chain combines TRBV6-5 with TRBJ2-1; possible D gene TRBD1, 6 bases. This specimen consisted of CD4+ or CD8+ T cells sorted from blood, obtained in a trial of the OX40 agonist ivuxolimab. The CDR3 DNA is TGTGCCAGCACCTCAGGGACAAGTGAGCAGTTCTTC. Protein sequence: CASTSGTSEQFF.